This TCR beta chain was retrieved from a study of human CD8 memory T cell subsets. General observations from the study: Stem-like memory T cells and precursor exhausted T cells both came out with similarly high diversity, but effector memory cells did not. T cell repertoires from the stem-like memory and precursor exhausted subsets showed minimal mutual overlap. Chao1 estimates suggested stem-like memory T cells exceeded precursor exhausted T cells in diversity.

Germline V gene data show CDR1 as DFQATT and CDR2 as SNEGSKA (reference sequence). The CDR3 runs 17 residues. With regard to this clonotype: Its specificity is not known.

For stem-like memory CD8+ T cells (TSTEM), the phenotype was CCR7+ PD-1- TIGIT-. Researchers made TCR beta libraries via UMI-labeled 5' RACE. TCRdb reprocessed the 5' RACE reads and keeps a single row for each CDR3 protein, giving no DNA. The listing records approximately 11,000 distinct CDR3 sequences. Sequencing was done on a sample of CD8+ stem-like memory T cells (TSCM and TCM) sorted from PBMCs. Subset given: stem-like memory CD8 T cells (TSTEM), CCR7+ PD-1- TIGIT-. The rearrangement links TRBV20-1 to TRBJ1-1; TCRdb's assignment of TRBD1 cannot be checked, as there is no DNA. The receptor was isolated from a human donor in good health. The CDR3 protein is CSARGRGSQGWQTEAFF.